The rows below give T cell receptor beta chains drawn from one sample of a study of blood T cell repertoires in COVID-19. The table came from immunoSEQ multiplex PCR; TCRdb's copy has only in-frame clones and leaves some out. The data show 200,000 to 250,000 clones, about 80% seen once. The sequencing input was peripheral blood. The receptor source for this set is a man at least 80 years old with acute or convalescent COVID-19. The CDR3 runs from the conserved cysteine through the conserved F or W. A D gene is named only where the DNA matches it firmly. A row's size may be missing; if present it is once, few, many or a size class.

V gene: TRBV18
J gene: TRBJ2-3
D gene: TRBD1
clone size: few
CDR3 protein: CASSPLLRTGGKADTQYF
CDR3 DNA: TGTGCCAGCTCACCACTACTTCGGACAGGGGGCAAGGCAGATACGCAGTATTTT

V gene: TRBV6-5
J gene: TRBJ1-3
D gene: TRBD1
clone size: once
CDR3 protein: CASRKQGAGNTIYF
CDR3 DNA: TGTGCCAGCAGAAAACAGGGGGCTGGAAACACCATATATTTT

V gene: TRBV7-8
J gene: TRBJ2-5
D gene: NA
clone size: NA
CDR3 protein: CASSWGTFQETQYF
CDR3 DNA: TGTGCCAGCAGCTGGGGGACATTCCAAGAGACCCAGTACTTC

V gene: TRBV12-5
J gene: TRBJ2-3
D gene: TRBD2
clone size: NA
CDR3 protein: CASGLVRWEGSFNTDTQYF
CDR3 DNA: TGTGCTAGTGGTTTGGTACGATGGGAGGGCAGCTTTAACACAGATACGCAGTATTTT

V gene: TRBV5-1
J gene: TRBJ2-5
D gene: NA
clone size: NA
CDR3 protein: CASSLASGMYQETQYF
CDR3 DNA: TGCGCCAGCAGCTTGGCCTCAGGAATGTACCAAGAGACCCAGTACTTC

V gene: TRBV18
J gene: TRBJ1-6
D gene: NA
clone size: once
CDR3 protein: CASSLPKGPHSPLHF
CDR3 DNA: TGTGCCAGCTCACTCCCAAAGGGGCCCCATTCACCCCTCCACTTT

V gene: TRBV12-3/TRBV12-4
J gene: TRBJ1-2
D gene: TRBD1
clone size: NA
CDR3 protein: CASTITGEFGYTF
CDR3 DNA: TGTGCCAGCACCATCACAGGGGAATTTGGCTACACCTTC

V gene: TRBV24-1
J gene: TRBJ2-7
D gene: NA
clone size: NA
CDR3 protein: CATSDSTTITYEQYF
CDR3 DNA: TGTGCCACCAGTGATTCGACTACGATCACCTACGAGCAGTACTTC

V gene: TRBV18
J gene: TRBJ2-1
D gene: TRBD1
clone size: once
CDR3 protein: CASSSDRSWDEQFF
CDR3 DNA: TGTGCCAGCTCATCGGACAGGTCTTGGGACGAGCAGTTCTTC

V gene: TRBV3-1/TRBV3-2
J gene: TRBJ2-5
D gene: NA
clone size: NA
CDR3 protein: CASSPHRQRRETQYF
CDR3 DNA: TGTGCCAGCAGCCCCCACCGCCAACGTCGGGAGACCCAGTACTTC

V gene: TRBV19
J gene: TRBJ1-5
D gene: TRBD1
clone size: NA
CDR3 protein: CASSIGTGGRNQPQHF
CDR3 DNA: TGTGCCAGTAGTATTGGGACAGGGGGGAGGAATCAGCCCCAGCATTTT

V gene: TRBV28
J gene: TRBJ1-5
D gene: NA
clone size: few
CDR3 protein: CASSFMGSSQPQHF
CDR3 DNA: TGTGCCAGCAGTTTTATGGGGAGTAGTCAGCCCCAGCATTTT

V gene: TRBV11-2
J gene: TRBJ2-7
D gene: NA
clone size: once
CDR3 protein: CASSLNRVSYEQYF
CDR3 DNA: TGTGCCAGCAGCTTAAACAGGGTTTCCTACGAGCAGTACTTC

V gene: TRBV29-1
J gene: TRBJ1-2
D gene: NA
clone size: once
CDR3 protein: CSVANFFYGYTF
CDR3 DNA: TGCAGCGTTGCAAACTTTTTTTATGGCTACACCTTC

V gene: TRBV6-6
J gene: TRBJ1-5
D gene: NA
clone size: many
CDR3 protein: CASSYADGKQPQHF
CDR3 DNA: TGTGCCAGCAGTTACGCCGACGGGAAGCAGCCCCAGCATTTT

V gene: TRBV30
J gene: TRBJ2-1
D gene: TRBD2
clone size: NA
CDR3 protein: CAGGTSGDNEQFF
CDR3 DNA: TGTGCCGGGGGGACTAGCGGGGACAATGAGCAGTTCTTC

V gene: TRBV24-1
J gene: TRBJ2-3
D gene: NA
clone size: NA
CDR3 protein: CATRPGFGTTQYF
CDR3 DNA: TGTGCCACCAGACCAGGGTTTGGGACAACGCAGTATTTT

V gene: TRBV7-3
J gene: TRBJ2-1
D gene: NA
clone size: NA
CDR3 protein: CASSPGTLGPNEQFF
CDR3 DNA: TGTGCCAGCAGCCCTGGGACTTTGGGGCCAAATGAGCAGTTCTTC

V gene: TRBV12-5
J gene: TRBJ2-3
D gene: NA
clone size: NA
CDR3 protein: CASGLVWAGAPDTQYF
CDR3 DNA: TGTGCTAGTGGTTTGGTATGGGCGGGGGCCCCAGATACGCAGTATTTT

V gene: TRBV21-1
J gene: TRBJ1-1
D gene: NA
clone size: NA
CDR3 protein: CASSGQGARVTEAFF
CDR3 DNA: TGTGCCAGCAGCGGGCAGGGGGCGCGGGTTACTGAAGCTTTCTTT

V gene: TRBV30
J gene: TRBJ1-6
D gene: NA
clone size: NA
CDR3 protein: CAWSRQNSPLHF
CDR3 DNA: TGTGCCTGGAGCAGACAGAATTCACCCCTCCACTTT

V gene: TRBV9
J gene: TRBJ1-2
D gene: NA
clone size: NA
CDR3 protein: CASSVFGSYGYTF
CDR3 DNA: TGTGCCAGCAGCGTATTCGGGTCTTATGGCTACACCTTC

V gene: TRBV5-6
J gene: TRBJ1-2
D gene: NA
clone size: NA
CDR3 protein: CASSLNTLGYTF
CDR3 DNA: TGTGCCAGCAGCTTAAACACCCTGGGCTACACCTTC

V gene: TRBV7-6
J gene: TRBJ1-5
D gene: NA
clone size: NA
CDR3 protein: CASSFLGAGQPQHF
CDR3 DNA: TGTGCCAGCAGCTTCTTGGGAGCCGGACAGCCCCAGCATTTT

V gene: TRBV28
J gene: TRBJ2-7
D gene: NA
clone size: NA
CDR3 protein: CASSLPGTQAGEQYF
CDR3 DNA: TGTGCCAGCAGTTTACCCGGGACCCAGGCGGGGGAGCAGTACTTC

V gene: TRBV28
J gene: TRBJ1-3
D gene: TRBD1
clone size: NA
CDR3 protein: CASSLPGQILGNTIYF
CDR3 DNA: TGTGCCAGCAGTCTACCGGGACAGATTCTAGGGAACACCATATATTTT

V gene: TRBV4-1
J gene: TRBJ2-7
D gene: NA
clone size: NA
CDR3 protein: CASSQGPLSVSYEQYF
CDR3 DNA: TGCGCCAGCAGCCAAGGCCCCCTTTCGGTCTCCTACGAGCAGTACTTC

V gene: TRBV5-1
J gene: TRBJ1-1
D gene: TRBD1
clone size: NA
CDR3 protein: CASSQTGTGSFEAFF
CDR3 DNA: TGCGCCAGCAGCCAGACGGGGACAGGTTCCTTTGAAGCTTTCTTT

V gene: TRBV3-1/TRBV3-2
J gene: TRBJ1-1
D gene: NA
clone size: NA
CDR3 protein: CASSSRGARDTEAFF
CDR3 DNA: TGTGCCAGCTCTAGTCGGGGGGCTCGGGACACTGAAGCTTTCTTT

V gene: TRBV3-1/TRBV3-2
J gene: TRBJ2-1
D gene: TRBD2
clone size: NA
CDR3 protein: CASSPRMGLAGVRNEQFF
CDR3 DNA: TGTGCCAGCAGCCCTCGAATGGGACTAGCGGGAGTAAGAAATGAGCAGTTCTTC

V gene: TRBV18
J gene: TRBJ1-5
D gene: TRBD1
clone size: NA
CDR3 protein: CASSPGGTGTHQPQHF
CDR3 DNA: TGTGCCAGCTCACCTGGCGGGACAGGGACCCATCAGCCCCAGCATTTT

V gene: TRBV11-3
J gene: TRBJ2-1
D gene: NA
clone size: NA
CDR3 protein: CASSSLSNEQFF
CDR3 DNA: TGTGCCAGCAGCTCCCTAAGCAATGAGCAGTTCTTC

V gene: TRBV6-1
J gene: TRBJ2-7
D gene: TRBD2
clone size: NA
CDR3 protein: CASSDRLAGGPYEQYF
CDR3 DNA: TGTGCCAGCAGTGATCGACTAGCGGGAGGGCCCTACGAGCAGTACTTC

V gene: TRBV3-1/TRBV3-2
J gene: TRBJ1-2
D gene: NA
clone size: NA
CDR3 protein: CASSQVYVVF
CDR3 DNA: TGTGCCAGCAGCCAAGTATATGTCGTCTTC

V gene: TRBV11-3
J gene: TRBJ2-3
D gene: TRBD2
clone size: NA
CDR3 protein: CASSPGGGSTDTQYF
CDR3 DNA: TGTGCCAGCAGCCCTGGGGGAGGGAGCACAGATACGCAGTATTTT

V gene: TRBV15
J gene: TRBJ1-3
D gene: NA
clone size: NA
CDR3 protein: CATSRGPGNTIYF
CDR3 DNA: TGTGCCACCAGCAGAGGGCCCGGAAACACCATATATTTT

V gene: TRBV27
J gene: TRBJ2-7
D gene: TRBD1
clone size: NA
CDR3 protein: CASSLMTGGPYEQYF
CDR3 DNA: TGTGCCAGCAGTTTAATGACAGGGGGACCCTACGAGCAGTACTTC

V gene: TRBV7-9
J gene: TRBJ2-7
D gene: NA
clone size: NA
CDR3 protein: CASSPPGLLGNEQYF
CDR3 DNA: TGTGCCAGCAGCCCCCCGGGACTCCTCGGGAACGAGCAGTACTTC

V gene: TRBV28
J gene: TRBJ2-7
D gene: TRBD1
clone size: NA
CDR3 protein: CASSDLDRGGEQYF
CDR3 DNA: TGTGCCAGCAGCGATTTGGACAGGGGAGGCGAGCAGTACTTC

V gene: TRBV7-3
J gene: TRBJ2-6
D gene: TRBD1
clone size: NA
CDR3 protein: CASSPRTGISDGANVLTF
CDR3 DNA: TGTGCCAGCAGCCCGCGGACAGGGATAAGTGATGGGGCCAACGTCCTGACTTTC

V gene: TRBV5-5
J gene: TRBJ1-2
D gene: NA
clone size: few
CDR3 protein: CASSFDIRPGGYTF
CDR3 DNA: TGTGCCAGCAGCTTCGACATCAGGCCCGGCGGCTACACCTTC

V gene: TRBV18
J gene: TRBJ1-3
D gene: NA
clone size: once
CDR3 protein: CASSPYRIDTIYF
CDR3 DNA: TGTGCCAGCTCACCATACAGGATAGACACCATATATTTT

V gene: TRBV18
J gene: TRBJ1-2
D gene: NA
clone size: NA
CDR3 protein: CASSPGPPGYTF
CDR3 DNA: TGTGCCAGCTCACCTGGGCCGCCCGGCTACACCTTC

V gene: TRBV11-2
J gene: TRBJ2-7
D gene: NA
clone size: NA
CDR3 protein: CASSLVNYEQYF
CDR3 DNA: TGTGCCAGCAGCTTAGTTAACTACGAGCAGTACTTC

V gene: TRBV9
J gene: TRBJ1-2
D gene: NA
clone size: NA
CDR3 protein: CASSPGGGANYGYTF
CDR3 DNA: TGTGCCAGCAGCCCCGGCGGCGGAGCTAACTATGGCTACACCTTC

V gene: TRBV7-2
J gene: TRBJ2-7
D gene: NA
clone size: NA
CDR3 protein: CASSLAPPGHSGSYEQYF
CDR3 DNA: TGTGCCAGCAGCTTAGCTCCACCGGGACACTCTGGCTCCTACGAGCAGTACTTC

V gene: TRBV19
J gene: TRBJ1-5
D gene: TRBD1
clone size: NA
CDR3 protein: CASIGTGGLNQPQHF
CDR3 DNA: TGTGCCAGTATCGGGACAGGGGGCCTCAATCAGCCCCAGCATTTT

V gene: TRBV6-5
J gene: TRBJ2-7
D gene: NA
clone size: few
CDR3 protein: CASSFQTGRTYEQYF
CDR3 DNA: TGTGCCAGCAGTTTTCAGACAGGGAGGACCTACGAGCAGTACTTC

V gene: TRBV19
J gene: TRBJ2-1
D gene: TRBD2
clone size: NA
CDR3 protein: CASSLGGEGFYNEQFF
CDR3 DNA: TGTGCCAGTAGTTTGGGGGGGGAGGGATTTTACAATGAGCAGTTCTTC

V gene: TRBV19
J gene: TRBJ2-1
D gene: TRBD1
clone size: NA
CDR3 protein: CASSTWDRGKGQFF
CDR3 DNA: TGTGCCAGTAGTACATGGGACAGGGGCAAGGGGCAGTTCTTC

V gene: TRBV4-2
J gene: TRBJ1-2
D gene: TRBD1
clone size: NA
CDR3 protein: CASSQKGTGTGGVGYTF
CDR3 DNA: TGTGCCAGCAGCCAAAAGGGCACTGGGACAGGGGGTGTTGGCTACACCTTC

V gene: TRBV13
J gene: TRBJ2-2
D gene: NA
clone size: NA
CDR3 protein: CASSSNDGTDLEFAGELFF
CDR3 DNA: TGTGCCAGCAGCTCCAACGATGGGACTGACCTTGAGTTCGCCGGGGAGCTGTTTTTT

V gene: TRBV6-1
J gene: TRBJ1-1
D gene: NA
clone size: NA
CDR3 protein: CASSERGFHTEAFF
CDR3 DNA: TGTGCCAGCAGTGAACGAGGGTTTCACACTGAAGCTTTCTTT

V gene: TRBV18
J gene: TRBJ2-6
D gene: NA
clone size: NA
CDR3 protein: CASSPLGVSGANVLTF
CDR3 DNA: TGTGCCAGCTCACCACTAGGGGTCTCTGGGGCCAACGTCCTGACTTTC

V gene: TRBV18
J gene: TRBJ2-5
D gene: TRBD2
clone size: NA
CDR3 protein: CASSRTSGSVQETQYF
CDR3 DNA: TGTGCCAGCTCCCGGACTAGCGGGAGTGTCCAAGAGACCCAGTACTTC

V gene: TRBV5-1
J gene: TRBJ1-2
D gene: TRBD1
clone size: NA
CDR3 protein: CASSLGQLTNYGYTF
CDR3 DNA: TGCGCCAGCAGCCTGGGACAGCTTACTAACTATGGCTACACCTTC

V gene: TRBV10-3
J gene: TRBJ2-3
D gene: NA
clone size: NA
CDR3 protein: CAISSSTDTQYF
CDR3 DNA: TGTGCCATCAGTTCTAGCACAGATACGCAGTATTTT

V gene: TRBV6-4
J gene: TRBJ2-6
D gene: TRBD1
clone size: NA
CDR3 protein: CASKPGQGISGANVLTF
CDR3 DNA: TGTGCCAGCAAGCCGGGACAGGGGATCTCTGGGGCCAACGTCCTGACTTTC

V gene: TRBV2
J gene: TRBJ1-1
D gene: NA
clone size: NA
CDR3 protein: CASRLGTGGTEAFF
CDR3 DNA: TGTGCCAGCAGACTTGGGACCGGAGGGACTGAAGCTTTCTTT

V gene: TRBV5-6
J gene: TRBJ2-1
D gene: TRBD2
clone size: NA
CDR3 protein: CASSFPTSGGNNEQFF
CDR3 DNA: TGTGCCAGCAGCTTCCCTACTAGCGGGGGGAACAATGAGCAGTTCTTC